The 25 T cell receptor beta chains presented below share a single source sample, sequenced in a study of blood T cells in healthy people across ages. Alongside a J-beta primer mix, a sample-barcoded 5' primer served in a second PCR lasting about 7 to 11 cycles. TCRdb passed the 5' RACE reads through MiXCR, listing each CDR3 protein once. Among some 800,000 distinct CDR3 sequences, under 55% were seen once, and the ten largest hold about 19%. Sequenced material: blood. The origin of the receptors is a man aged 55 to 70 in good health.

This clonotype was detected once. This chain connects TRBV6-6 to TRBJ1-5; tentatively, D is TRBD1 (5 bases). The CDR3 runs to 14 residues. V lost 6 bases and J lost 1, with 10 bases in between. In germline, CDR1 is MNHNY, CDR2 SVGAGI (reference sequence). The CDR3 loop reads CASRRGSSNQPQHF. In DNA, the CDR3 is TGTGCCAGCAGACGGGGGTCCAGCAATCAGCCCCAGCATTTT.

J is TRBJ2-7 and V is TRBV3-1, with TRBD2 identical over 7 bases. The CDR3 consists of 12 residues. V dropped 1 base and J dropped 9; count of bases not matched to a gene: 3. CDR1 and CDR2 from the germline V gene are LGHDT and YNNKEL (reference sequence). This CDR3 is CASSQATSRQYF. Here the CDR3 DNA reads TGTGCCAGCAGCCAAGCGACTAGCCGGCAGTACTTC.

The chain carries TRBV20-1 and TRBJ2-1; 7 bases line up with TRBD1. Looked up from germline, CDR1 is DFQATT and CDR2 is SNEGSKA (reference sequence). The CDR3 spans 14 residues. The ends lost 6 bases at V and 3 bases at J; junction bases unmatched: 8. CDR3 sequence reads: CSAPDREVYNEQFF. The DNA of the CDR3 is TGCAGTGCCCCTGACAGGGAAGTCTACAATGAGCAGTTCTTC.

In this sample, this clonotype turned up once. The chain joins TRBV7-9 to TRBJ2-7; D gene uncertain. This CDR3 is built from 14 residues. Germline CDR1 SEHNR, CDR2 FQNEAQ (reference sequence). V dropped 0 bases and J dropped 5 bases, with 11 bases sitting between them. CDR3 in DNA: TGTGCCAGCAGCTTAGCTCACCTAAGAGACGAGCAGTACTTC. Translating gives CASSLAHLRDEQYF.

V is TRBV11-2 and J is TRBJ1-6, with D hard to call. Germline CDR1 reads SGHAT; CDR2 reads FQNNGV. This CDR3 is built from 17 residues. The germline V and J ends were trimmed by 4 bases and 0 bases, with 13 bases remaining between them. CDR3 region: CASSSYTESSYNSPLHF. In nucleotides, the CDR3 is TGTGCCAGCAGCTCCTATACAGAGAGCTCCTATAATTCACCCCTCCACTTT. Variable domain in full (rest from reference TRBV11-2 and TRBJ1-6): EAGVAQSPRYKIIEKRQSVAFWCNPISGHATLYWYQQILGQGPKLLIQFQNNGVVDDSQLPKDRFSAERLKGVDSTLKIQPAKLEDSAVYLCASSSYTESSYNSPLHFGNGTRLTVT.

The genes are TRBV30 and TRBJ2-1, with a possible D match to TRBD2 (7 bases). Germline V lookup: CDR1 GTSNPN, CDR2 SVGIG (reference sequence). The CDR3 is 12 residues long. V was pared by 2 bases and J by 8 bases, with 10 bases between. The chain's CDR3 is CAWSKGGDEQFF. The CDR3 nucleotides are TGTGCCTGGAGTAAAGGGGGGGATGAGCAGTTCTTC.

This chain links TRBV7-2 with TRBJ2-3; perhaps TRBD2 as D (6 bases). CDR3 length: 16 residues. Germline V gives CDR1 SGHTA, CDR2 FQGNSA. V lost 5 bases, J lost 0 bases, and 15 bases lay in between. The CDR3 spells CASSPFLATSTDTQYF. CDR3 nucleotide sequence: TGTGCCAGCAGCCCATTTCTAGCGACTAGCACAGATACGCAGTATTTT.

This chain joins TRBV5-1 and TRBJ1-3; 7 bases are shared with TRBD1. The CDR3 spans 16 residues. V shed 4 bases, J shed 4 bases, and the junction held 11 bases outside the gene matches. Germline V CDR1 and CDR2: SGHRS, YFSETQ. CDR3: CASSPDTGASGNTIYF. The CDR3 DNA is TGCGCCAGCAGCCCAGATACAGGGGCGTCGGGAAACACCATATATTTT.

As for this clonotype: One end of the junction varies from germline; a read error may be responsible. This chain connects TRBV7-2 to TRBJ2-3; D is unclear. The CDR3 consists of 14 residues. Germline-derived CDR1 and CDR2 are SGHTA and FQGNSA. The CDR3 coding sequence is TGTTCCAGCAGCTTAGCTATCCGTGGAGATACGCAGTATTTT. Protein sequence: CSSSLAIRGDTQYF. Combining the CDR3 with reference TRBV7-2 and TRBJ2-3 gives the whole variable domain GAGVSQSPSNKVTEKGKDVELRCDPISGHTALYWYRQSLGQGLEFLIYFQGNSAPDKSGLPSDRFSAERTGGSVSTLTIQRTQQEDSAVYLCSSSLAIRGDTQYFGPGTRLTVL.

About this clonotype itself: A junction boundary mismatches the germline segment, possibly from a read error. This chain connects TRBV4-3 to TRBJ2-7, with D possibly matching TRBD1 (6 bases). From germline, CDR1 is LGHNA and CDR2 YSLEER. CDR3 size: 14 residues. CDR3 protein: CASSQEDSAYEQYF. The CDR3 nucleotides are TGCGCCAGCAGTCAAGAGGACAGCGCCTACGAGCAGTACTTC.

This clonotype was observed once. The chain combines TRBV5-1 with TRBJ2-5; the D gene could be TRBD1 or TRBD2 (5 bases each). Germline V gene data show CDR1 as SGHRS and CDR2 as YFSETQ. CDR3 length: 14 amino acids. Trimming cost V 1 base and J 1 base, with 8 bases left between them. The CDR3 here is CASSLFGAQETQYF. The CDR3 nucleotides are TGCGCCAGCAGCTTGTTCGGGGCCCAAGAGACCCAGTACTTC.

The chain joins TRBV11-2 to TRBJ2-4; 10 bases match TRBD1. In germline, CDR1 is SGHAT, CDR2 FQNNGV. Germline trimming cut 1 base from V and 1 base from J; bases unmatched to any gene: 4. The CDR3 consists of 17 residues. CDR3 amino acids: CASSLAPGQGAKNIQYF. CDR3 DNA: TGTGCCAGCAGCTTAGCCCCGGGACAGGGGGCCAAAAACATTCAGTACTTC.

This chain uses TRBV20-1 with TRBJ2-4; TRBD1 might be the D (5 bases). Germline V CDR1 and CDR2: DFQATT, SNEGSKA (reference sequence). This CDR3 has 11 amino acids. V was shortened by 6 bases and J by 13 bases, with 16 bases between the two germline ends. The CDR3 reads CSAKEQVGQYF. CDR3 DNA: TGCAGTGCCAAGGAACAGGTGGGGCAGTACTTC.

This clonotype occurred a few times. V usage is TRBV7-2 and J usage is TRBJ2-5; D remains unclear. The V end was cut by 2 bases, the J end by 1 base, with 11 bases between. The CDR3 is made up of 15 amino acids. CDR1 is SGHTA, CDR2 FQGNSA, per germline. This CDR3 reads CASSLYGGSQETQYF. The CDR3 DNA sequence: TGTGCCAGCAGCTTATACGGTGGCAGCCAAGAGACCCAGTACTTC.

The chain has TRBV29-1 and TRBJ2-1; 7 nucleotides line up with TRBD1. V lost 5 bases, J lost 4 bases, and 8 bases stayed unmatched. Germline values: CDR1 SQVTM, CDR2 ANQGSEA. The CDR3 is 14 amino acids. CDR3 nucleotides: TGCAGCGTTACCGGGACAGAAGGATACAATGAGCAGTTCTTC. Translated: CSVTGTEGYNEQFF.

V and J are TRBV4-1 and TRBJ2-1; 8 nucleotides match TRBD1. The CDR3 totals 13 residues. Germline V gene lookup returns CDR1 MGHRA and CDR2 YSYEKL. V lost 4 bases, J lost 7 bases, and 3 bases stayed unmatched. CDR3 amino acids: CASSRTGRNEQFF. CDR3 nucleotides: TGCGCCAGCAGCCGGACAGGGAGGAATGAGCAGTTCTTC.

The chain combines TRBV20-1 with TRBJ2-1; tentative D call: TRBD2 (6 bases). CDR3 length: 14 amino acids. The germline V gene encodes CDR1 DFQATT and CDR2 SNEGSKA (reference sequence). Trimming stripped 6 bases from V and 6 bases from J, with 18 bases between. The CDR3 sequence: CSAKDYRLGNEQFF. Written as DNA, the CDR3 is TGCAGTGCCAAGGACTACCGTCTAGGCAATGAGCAGTTCTTC.

The chain carries TRBV12-3 or TRBV12-4 and TRBJ2-2; D is undetermined. The V and J ends lost 2 bases and 7 bases respectively, with 5 bases between them. The CDR3 has 12 amino acids. CDR3 loop: CASSLQVGELFF. Here the CDR3 DNA reads TGTGCCAGCAGTTTACAGGTCGGGGAGCTGTTTTTT.

The chain uses TRBV4-3 and TRBJ2-5, with a possible D match to TRBD2 (5 bases). This CDR3 comprises 16 residues. Deletions cut 0 bases from V and 2 bases from J, with 13 bases between. Germline V gene lookup returns CDR1 LGHNA and CDR2 YSLEER. The CDR3 DNA sequence: TGCGCCAGCAGCCAAGATTTTTCTAGCCAACAAGAGACCCAGTACTTC. Translation: CASSQDFSSQQETQYF.

This clonotype was observed a handful of times. The gene calls are TRBV4-3 and TRBJ1-4; no clear D. Germline CDR1 reads LGHNA; CDR2 reads YSLEER. This CDR3 comprises 16 residues. The V end was cut by 0 bases, the J end by 0 bases, with 8 bases between. CDR3 region: CASSQDDIATNEKLFF. Written as DNA, the CDR3 is TGCGCCAGCAGCCAAGACGACATCGCAACTAATGAAAAACTGTTTTTT.

This clonotype turned up a few times. This sequence joins TRBV6-5 and TRBJ2-7, with 7 bases fitting TRBD1. The CDR3 contains 14 residues. Germline CDR1 reads MNHEY; CDR2 reads SVGAGI. The V gene end was trimmed by 5 bases and the J gene end by 2 bases; junction bases not matched to a gene: 6. In DNA form, the CDR3 reads TGTGCCAGCAGTGTCCGACAGGGTACCTACGAGCAGTACTTC. Protein: CASSVRQGTYEQYF.

In DNA, the CDR3 is TGTGCCAGCAGCTTAGTGGGACAAAACTACGAGCAGTACGTC. Translated, it gives CASSLVGQNYEQYV. The chain is built from TRBV7-9 and TRBJ2-7; D might be TRBD1 (6 bases). Germline loops: CDR1 SEHNR, CDR2 FQNEAQ (reference sequence). The V and J ends lost 1 base and 3 bases respectively, with 10 bases between them. The CDR3 loop spans 14 amino acids.

The V gene is TRBV18, the J gene TRBJ2-1; 7 positions agree with TRBD1. Germline V CDR1 and CDR2: KGHSH, LQKENI. V dropped 5 bases and J dropped 2; count of bases not matched to a gene: 6. The CDR3 length is 15 residues. This CDR3 reads CASSEPGTAYNEQFF. CDR3 nucleotide sequence: TGTGCCAGCTCAGAACCCGGGACAGCCTACAATGAGCAGTTCTTC.

This clonotype was seen more than once but under ten times. V is TRBV7-2 and J is TRBJ2-5, with 11 bases matching TRBD2. The CDR3 length is 14 residues. The trim removed 4 bases at V and 7 bases at J, leaving 5 bases unmatched. Per germline, CDR1 SGHTA and CDR2 FQGNSA. The CDR3 sequence: CASSYDGTSGTQYF. For the CDR3, the DNA is TGTGCCAGCAGCTATGATGGGACTAGCGGGACCCAGTACTTC.

This clonotype came up many times. The rearrangement joins TRBV6-6 to TRBJ2-3; D might be TRBD1 or TRBD2, each matching 5 bases. The CDR3 spans 13 residues. Trimming stripped 2 bases from V and 6 bases from J, with 9 bases between. Germline V gives CDR1 MNHNY, CDR2 SVGAGI (reference sequence). Written as DNA, the CDR3 is TGTGCCAGCAGTTACCCCGAGGGGGATACGCAGTATTTT. The encoded protein is CASSYPEGDTQYF.